The entry below gives a single T cell receptor beta chain sequence along with its context. A read error may be the cause here, since a much bigger clone is one base away. Blood RNA came from unsorted whole blood; germline DNA was also extracted. At sampling, these chronic HBV carriers had received no treatment. This entry belongs to a study of tumor-infiltrating lymphocytes in primary liver carcinoma. Study-wide context: Surgical resection was the treatment these patients received for primary liver carcinoma. Samples returned roughly 3.65 to 8 million productive TCRbeta reads, a yield that was similar across tissue types.

The CDR3 is 13 residues long. TCR beta cDNA was reverse-transcribed from approximately 0.45 ug of total RNA. The reaction used a constant-region primer and ProtoScript II reverse transcriptase. Each TCR beta library was derived from three nested multiplex PCR rounds that employed slightly modified ARM-PCR. It was with TRBV1-TRBV30 forward primers and a C-beta reverse primer that the first two PCR rounds were run, at about 9 cycles each. TCRdb recomputed calls from the multiplex PCR reads with MiXCR, one row per CDR3 protein. The sample lists 300,000 to 400,000 distinct CDR3 sequences, less than 75% occurring once.

The TCR sequence derives from a man aged 40-50 years with primary liver carcinoma and hepatitis B virus infection. The specimen was peripheral blood. The chain employs TRBV12-3 or TRBV12-4 and TRBJ2-7; D may be TRBD1 or TRBD2 (5 bases each). The CDR3 protein is CTSSQGVVYEQYF. CDR3 DNA: TGTACCAGCTCGCAGGGAGTTGTCTACGAGCAGTACTTC.